This T cell receptor beta chain was found in a study of T cell responses to AZD1222 COVID-19 vaccine (dated by TCRdb to about 2021). About the study as a whole: A total of 230 to 250 trial participants underwent TCR sequencing, of whom about 210 received two doses of AZD1222 and about 25 received two doses of the MenACWY control vaccine. Trial participants were enrolled by age into 18-55, 56-69 and 70-plus year subgroups, with about 150, 28 and 57 TCR-sequenced participants respectively.

The sample's time point label, in plain terms: about 28 days (+/-7) after the second vaccine dose. AZD1222 recipients whose second dose came at about 4 weeks and those whose second dose came at about 12 weeks were combined into one group, since spike-specific TCR depth and breadth did not differ between the two schedules. The vaccinee samples were drawn from two UK trials, COV001 and COV002, one of which was a single-blind randomized controlled phase 2/3 trial testing AZD1222 (ChAdOx1 nCoV-19) in healthy adults. Trial participant PBMC samples were collected at day 0 and day 28 after the second dose for TCRbeta chain sequencing. The germline V gene gives CDR1 as SQVTM and CDR2 as ANQGSEA. V loses 7 bases at its end and J loses 6 bases; junction bases beyond the gene matches: 8. From cysteine to phenylalanine, the CDR3 is 15 amino acids long. Solely the CDR3 DNA is kept, with 45 bases framed from the first base.

Worth noting for this clone: Its target antigen remains unknown. Within one base of it there is no much larger clone, and no base qualities were kept.

Overall study outcomes, separate from this receptor: Participants were mostly white British, with more females than males. The authors suggested clonal diversity may have been underestimated. Conclusions about previously exposed vaccinees were limited because only 5 or 6 AZD1222 recipients were SARS-CoV-2 seropositive at baseline. CD4 TCRs associated with the vaccine covered the entire spike protein, and the dominant responses were in regions 160-218 and 743-854. Because no day 14 peak-response samples were available, repertoires were characterized only after the peak T cell response. After two AZD1222 doses, both the breadth and the depth of spike-specific TCRs were significantly higher than at day 0 and than in MenACWY recipients. The 56-69-year group was small, and its depth increase did not reach significance, likely because of low power. Reportedly, close to half of the unique spike-specific TCRs recognized epitopes lying outside the regions that are mutated in the B.1.351 and B.1.1.7 variants.

The CDR3 regions of human TCRbeta chains were subjected to immunosequencing. In the paper's pipeline: TCRs in the repertoires were matched against a reference library of SARS-CoV-2-specific TCRs that had been generated with the MIRA antigen-specificity platform. Breadth was defined as the fraction of unique TCRs that were SARS-CoV-2-associated, and depth was defined as the fraction of total T cells that were SARS-CoV-2-associated. Using the MIRA data, each spike-specific TCR was mapped to the spike region that the TCR reacts to and placed in a CD4 or CD8 class. Log10-transformed breadth and depth values were compared by one-way ANOVA with Sidak's multiple comparisons tests. The table was pulled from immuneACCESS by TCRdb, which kept in-frame rearrangements only. Such tables lose some clones; where checked, under half of the loss comes from unresolved V genes, and the rest has no known cause. V, J and clone size are those of that table, while D and trimming were read from the DNA. The sample table contains around 160,000 clones; only one count was recorded for around 90% of them. Jointly, the top ten make up around 1% of the sample.

The chain joins TRBV29-1 to TRBJ2-2, and TRBD2 matches 13 of the central bases. This clonotype was obtained from an adult who received the AZD1222 COVID-19 vaccine. The starting material was peripheral blood, obtained 28 days after the second AZD1222 dose. The CDR3 has the sequence CSAKLLAGGSGELFF. The DNA sequence is as follows: TGCAGCGCTAAACTACTAGCGGGGGGGTCCGGGGAGCTGTTTTTT.